This T cell receptor (beta chain) originates from a study of control samples from healthy donors and cancer patients (dated by TCRdb to 2020 to 2021). Preparation of the library involved the immunoSEQ multiplex PCR assay. Entries here come from immuneACCESS through TCRdb and include only in-frame sequences with V and J called. Some clones fail to appear in such tables; in the studies checked, an unresolved V gene covers under half of the shortfall, and the cause of the remainder is unknown. This sample lists about 110,000 clones; approximately 84% were detected once. 5% to 8.5% of the sample is held by the ten biggest clonotypes. As regards this clone: The clone's antigen remains unknown. No much larger clone is present one base from it, and per-base qualities are unavailable.

CDR1 LGHNA and CDR2 YSLEER are derived from the germline V gene. Spanning cysteine to phenylalanine, the CDR3 consists of 14 amino acids. The sequence is cut down to CDR3 DNA, 42 bases in frame from base 1. V drops 0 bases and J drops 12 bases, leaving 17 bases in between. The sequence was obtained from a man aged 18-30 years in good health. Sequenced material: blood. The V and J segments used are TRBV4-3 and TRBJ1-2; TRBD1 is possibly the D segment (6 matching bases). At the DNA level, the sequence is TGCGCCAGCAGCCAAGAAATAGTAGGGGGGGCGAACACCTTC. Its product reads: CASSQEIVGGANTF.